The 6 T cell receptor beta chains below all came from one sample that was sequenced in a study of untreated major depressive disorder. Study-level points and caveats: CD4+ T cells from depressed patients used TRBV05-01 (Vbeta 5.1) more often than controls.

Assay used: immunoSEQ multiplex PCR; TCRdb lists only in-frame clones, some missing. In the table there are 17,000 or so clones, around 90% of which are singletons. No antigens are known for them. Material for sequencing was CD4+ T cells from PBMCs. The receptors stem from a woman between 40 and 50 years old with major depressive disorder.

DNA for the CDR3: TGTGCCAGCAGCCAAGATCCGGGGGTGGGAGGCTACACCTTC. Its translation: CASSQDPGVGGYTF. The genes are TRBV4-2 and TRBJ1-2; D is possibly TRBD1 (5 bases). The CDR3 is made up of 14 amino acids. The V gene's germline CDR1 is LGHNA and CDR2 YNFKEQ. Trimming stripped 0 bases from V and 8 bases from J, with 13 bases between.

The chain is built from TRBV28 and TRBJ1-1, with 7 bases aligning to TRBD1. J lost 1 base, V lost 6 bases, and 8 bases had no gene match. The CDR3 has 15 residues. Germline CDR1 reads MDHEN; CDR2 reads SYDVKM. Written as DNA, the CDR3 is TGTGCCAGCAGCCAGGGGGGGGCGAGGAACACTGAAGCTTTCTTT. It encodes CASSQGGARNTEAFF.

A single count supports this clone. The chain uses TRBV15 and TRBJ2-5, with D perhaps given as TRBD1 or TRBD2 (5 bases each). The CDR3 consists of 13 residues. Germline V gene data show CDR1 as LNHNV and CDR2 as YYDKDF (reference sequence). V was clipped by 5 bases and J by 0 bases, with 7 bases between them. DNA of the CDR3: TGTGCCACCAGCGGGGGATACCAAGAGACCCAGTACTTC. Its protein product is CATSGGYQETQYF.

V and J are TRBV5-4 and TRBJ2-3; 7 nucleotides agree with TRBD1. This CDR3 comprises 12 residues. V lost 3 bases, J lost 7 bases, and 2 bases stayed unmatched. Germline V CDR1 and CDR2: SGHNT, YYREEE (reference sequence). CDR3 coding DNA: TGTGCCAGCAGCTGGGACAGCAATACGCAGTATTTT. This encodes CASSWDSNTQYF.

The rearrangement joins TRBV9 to TRBJ1-6; D may be TRBD1 (5 bases). Germline CDR1 reads SGDLS; CDR2 reads YYNGEE. The CDR3 consists of 14 residues. The V and J ends lost 1 base and 6 bases respectively, with 8 bases between them. The CDR3 sequence: CASSVRDSNSPLHF. The CDR3 bases are TGTGCCAGCAGCGTACGTGACAGTAATTCACCCCTCCACTTT.

The chain uses TRBV5-4 and TRBJ1-1, with TRBD1 as a possible D gene (6 bases). Germline lookup yields CDR1 SGHNT and CDR2 YYREEE (reference sequence). The CDR3 has 16 amino acids. Trimming removed 4 bases at V and 11 bases at J, with 27 bases between. The CDR3 nucleotides read TGTGCCAGCAGCGCCGGGACAAAGTACGAGGCGTCATCGGCTTTCTTT. It encodes CASSAGTKYEASSAFF.